This record concerns one TCR beta chain sequence. The sample belongs to a study of T cell changes during pregnancy in multiple sclerosis. With 6 bases clipped from V and 4 bases from J, the junction kept 6 bases outside the gene matches. There are 15 residues in the CDR3. Germline lookup yields CDR1 MNHEY and CDR2 SVGAGI. The assay was immunoSEQ multiplex PCR, and TCRdb's table has in-frame clones only and misses some. The repertoire consists of 85,000 to 90,000 clones, with around 93% occurring once and the leading ten covering around 1.7%. This sequence originates from a female donor in good health, enrolled as a control in a pregnancy study. The chain has TRBV6-5 and TRBJ2-1, with 10 bases lining up with TRBD1. The specimen was peripheral blood, collected in the first trimester of pregnancy. Here the CDR3 DNA reads TGTGCCAGCAGCTATGACAGGGGGCTGTACAATGAGCAGTTCTTC. Encoded protein: CASSYDRGLYNEQFF.